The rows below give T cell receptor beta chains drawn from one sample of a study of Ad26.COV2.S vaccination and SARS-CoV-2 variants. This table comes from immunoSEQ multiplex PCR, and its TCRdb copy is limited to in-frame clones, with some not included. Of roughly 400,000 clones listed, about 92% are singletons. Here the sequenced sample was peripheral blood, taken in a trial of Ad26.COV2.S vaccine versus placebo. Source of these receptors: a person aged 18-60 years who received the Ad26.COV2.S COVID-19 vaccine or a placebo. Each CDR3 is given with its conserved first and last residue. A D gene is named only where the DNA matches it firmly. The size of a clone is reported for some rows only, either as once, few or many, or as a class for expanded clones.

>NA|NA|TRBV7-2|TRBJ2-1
TGTGCCAGCAGCTCAGAACCCACGTGGGAGCAGTTCTTC
CASSSEPTWEQFF
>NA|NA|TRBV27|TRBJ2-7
TGTGCCAGCATTGGGCGGTCCTACGAGCAGTACTTC
CASIGRSYEQYF
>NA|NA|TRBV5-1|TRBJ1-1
TGCGCCAGCAGTTACGGGGACACTGAAGCTTTCTTT
CASSYGDTEAFF
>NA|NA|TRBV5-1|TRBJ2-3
TGCGCCAGCAGCTTGGCCTTGGAGACAGTTCCTAGTCATACGCAGTATTTT
CASSLALETVPSHTQYF
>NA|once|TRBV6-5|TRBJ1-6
TGTGCCAGCAGTTCGACAGATTATTCACCCCTCCACTTT
CASSSTDYSPLHF
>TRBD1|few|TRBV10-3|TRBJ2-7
TGTGCCATCAGTCACGGAGGACAGGGTCGGAGCTACGAGCAGTACTTC
CAISHGGQGRSYEQYF
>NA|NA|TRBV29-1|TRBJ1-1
TGCAGCGCCCGCCTCTGGGACACTGAAGCTTTCTTT
CSARLWDTEAFF
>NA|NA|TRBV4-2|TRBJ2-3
TGTGCCAGCAGCCATCGGGTCACAGGGACAGATACGCAGTATTTT
CASSHRVTGTDTQYF
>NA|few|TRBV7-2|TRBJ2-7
TGTGCCAGCAGCTCCTTAGGGTACGAGCAGTACTTC
CASSSLGYEQYF
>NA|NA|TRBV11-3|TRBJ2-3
TGTGCCAGCAGCTTAGGGGGTAGCACAGATACGCAGTATTTT
CASSLGGSTDTQYF
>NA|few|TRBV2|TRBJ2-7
TGTGCCAGCAGGGCCCAAGTGGGAGTAGTGTACGAGCAGTACTTC
CASRAQVGVVYEQYF
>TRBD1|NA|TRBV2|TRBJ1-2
TGTGCCAGCAGTAAGGAGGGGGCGGGCTATGGCTACACCTTC
CASSKEGAGYGYTF
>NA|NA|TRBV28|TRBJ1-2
TGTGCCAGCAGTTACCCCCCGCCTAACTATGGCTACACCTTC
CASSYPPPNYGYTF
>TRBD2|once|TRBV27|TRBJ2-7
TGTGCCAGCAGTTTTGGGAGCGGGAGGAACCACGAGCAGTACTTC
CASSFGSGRNHEQYF
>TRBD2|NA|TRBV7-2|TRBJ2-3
TGTGCCAGCAGCTTGGGCGGGAGTAGGACAGATACGCAGTATTTT
CASSLGGSRTDTQYF
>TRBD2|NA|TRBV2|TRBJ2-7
TGTGCCAGCAGTGAGAATAGGGGACTAGCCTACGAGCAGTACTTC
CASSENRGLAYEQYF
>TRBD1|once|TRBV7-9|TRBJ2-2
TGTGCCAGCAGGTCGGCAAATCGGGACAGATCGAACACCGGGGAGCTGTTTTTT
CASRSANRDRSNTGELFF
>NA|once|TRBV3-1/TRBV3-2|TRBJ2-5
TGTGCCAGCAGCCGATTCGGGGAGACCCAGTACTTC
CASSRFGETQYF
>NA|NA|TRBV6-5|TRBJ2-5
TGTGCCAGCAGTTCAGAGATCCAAGAGACCCAGTACTTC
CASSSEIQETQYF
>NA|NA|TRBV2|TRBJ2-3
TGTGCCAGCAGTGAAGGCGGGACTCCTAGCACAGATACGCAGTATTTT
CASSEGGTPSTDTQYF
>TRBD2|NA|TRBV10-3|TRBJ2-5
TGTGCCATCAGTGAATTAGCGGGACAAGAGACCCAGTACTTC
CAISELAGQETQYF
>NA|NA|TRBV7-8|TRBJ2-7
TGTGCCAGCAGCTTAAGGCGGGAAAGCTCCTACGAGCAGTACTTC
CASSLRRESSYEQYF
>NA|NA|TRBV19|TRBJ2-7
TGTGCCAGTAGTATTAGCCAGGACTCCTACGAGCAGTACTTC
CASSISQDSYEQYF
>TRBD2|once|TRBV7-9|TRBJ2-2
TGTGCCAGCACCACCCCCTTAGCGAAGCGGGAGGGCCGAGGGGAGCTGTTTTTT
CASTTPLAKREGRGELFF
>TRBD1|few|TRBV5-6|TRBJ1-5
TGTGCCAGCGCAACAGGGGGCGGTCAGCCCCAGCATTTT
CASATGGGQPQHF
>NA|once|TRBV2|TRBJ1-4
TGTGCCAGCATGGCGGGGGCCGGGGAAAAACTGTTTTTT
CASMAGAGEKLFF
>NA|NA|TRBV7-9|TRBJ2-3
TGTGCCAGCAGCTTAGCCCCCACAGATACGCAGTATTTT
CASSLAPTDTQYF
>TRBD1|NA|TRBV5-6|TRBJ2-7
TGTGCCAGCAGAGGACAGGGAATCTTTGCCGAGCAGTACTTC
CASRGQGIFAEQYF
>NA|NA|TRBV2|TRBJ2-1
TGTGCCAGCAGTGAGGGTAGTAGCTCCTACAATGAGCAGTTCTTC
CASSEGSSSYNEQFF
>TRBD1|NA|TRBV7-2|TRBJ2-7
TGTGCCAGCAGCTCAACCGGGACAGGGTTCGAGCAGTACTTC
CASSSTGTGFEQYF
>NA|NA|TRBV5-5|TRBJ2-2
TGTGCCAGCAGCTTTCGGGGGACCGGGGAGCTGTTTTTT
CASSFRGTGELFF
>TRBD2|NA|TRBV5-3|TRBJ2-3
TGTGCCAGAAGCGCGGGCCTAGCGGGAGCCGCGCAGTATTTT
CARSAGLAGAAQYF
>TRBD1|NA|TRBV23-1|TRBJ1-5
TGCGCCAGCAGCGATTATCCGGGACAGGATTTTTGTCCCCAGCATTTT
CASSDYPGQDFCPQHF
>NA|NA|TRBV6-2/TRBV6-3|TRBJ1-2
TGTGCCAGCAGTTGGGACAACGACTATGGCTACACCTTC
CASSWDNDYGYTF
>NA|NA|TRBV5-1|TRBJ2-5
TGCGCCAGCAGCTTGAGGTGGGACGGGGAGACCCAGTACTTC
CASSLRWDGETQYF
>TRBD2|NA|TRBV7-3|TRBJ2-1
TGTGCCAGCAGCCCCATAGCGGGAGGGGTCTATGAGCAGTTCTTC
CASSPIAGGVYEQFF
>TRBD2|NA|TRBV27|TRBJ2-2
TGTGCCAGCAGTCAGGCCAGGTTTCTAGCGGGAGAAACCGGGGAGCTGTTTTTT
CASSQARFLAGETGELFF
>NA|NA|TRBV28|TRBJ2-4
TGTGCCAGCAGGCGAGGACAGTTCCAAAACATTCAGTACTTC
CASRRGQFQNIQYF
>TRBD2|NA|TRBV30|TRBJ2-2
TGTGCCTGGAGTGTAGCGGGAGGAGCCGGGGAGCTGTTTTTT
CAWSVAGGAGELFF
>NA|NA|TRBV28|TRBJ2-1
TGTGCCAGCAGTTTGGGGGGGCCCACCTACAATGAGCAGTTCTTC
CASSLGGPTYNEQFF
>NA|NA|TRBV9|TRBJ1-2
TGTGCCAGCTCGGCAGATGACAACTATGGCTACACCTTC
CASSADDNYGYTF
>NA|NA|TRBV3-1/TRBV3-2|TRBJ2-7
TGTGCCAGCAGCCCACAGGGCCACGAGCAGTACTTC
CASSPQGHEQYF
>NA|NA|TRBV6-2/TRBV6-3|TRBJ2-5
TGTGCCAGCAGCCGATGGACAGTTAAAGGCCAAGAGACCCAGTACTTC
CASSRWTVKGQETQYF
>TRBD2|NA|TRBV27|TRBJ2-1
TGTGCCAGCAGTCCCCGGACTAGCGGGGCTACGAGCTCCTACAATGAGCAGTTCTTC
CASSPRTSGATSSYNEQFF
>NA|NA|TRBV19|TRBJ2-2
TGTGCCAGTATGACCTTTCCCGGGGAGCTGTTTTTT
CASMTFPGELFF
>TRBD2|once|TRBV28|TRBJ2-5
TGTGCCAGCAGTTTGACGACTAGCGGGAAAGAGACCCAGTACTTC
CASSLTTSGKETQYF
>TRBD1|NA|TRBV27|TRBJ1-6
TGTGCCAGCAGTGCACACCGGGACAGAAATAATTCACCCCTCCACTTT
CASSAHRDRNNSPLHF
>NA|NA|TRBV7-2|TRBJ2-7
TGTGCCAGCAGCGCCCGGTCAACCTACGAGCAGTACTTC
CASSARSTYEQYF
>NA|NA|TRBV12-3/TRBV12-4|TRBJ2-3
TGTGCCAGCAGTTTGGATTCGGAGGTACAGTATTTT
CASSLDSEVQYF
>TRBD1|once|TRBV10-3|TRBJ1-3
TGTGCCATCAGTGACAAGGGGGCGCTTGGAAACACCATATATTTT
CAISDKGALGNTIYF
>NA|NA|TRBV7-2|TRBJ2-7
TGTGCCAGCAGCTTAGTAGGCGGATACTCCTACGAGCAGTACTTC
CASSLVGGYSYEQYF
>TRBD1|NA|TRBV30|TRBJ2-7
TGTGCCTGGACCACGGGACAGGGGCCCTACGAGCAGTACTTC
CAWTTGQGPYEQYF
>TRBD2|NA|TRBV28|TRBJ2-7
TGTGCCAGCAGTCCTCAGCACGCGGGAGGGGTTTACGAGCAGTACTTC
CASSPQHAGGVYEQYF
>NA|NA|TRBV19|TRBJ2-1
TGTGCCAGTAGCGGGAGCGGGTACAATGAGCAGTTCTTC
CASSGSGYNEQFF
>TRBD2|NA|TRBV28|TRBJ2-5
TGTGCCAGCAGTTTCTCTAGCGGGAGAGGGGAGACCCAGTACTTC
CASSFSSGRGETQYF